This T cell receptor beta chain was recorded in a study of blood T cells in healthy people across ages. Overall study results and limits: Using unsorted PBMCs precluded a conclusive naive versus antigen-experienced comparison.

As to this clonotype: Its specificity is not known. This may be a read error: a much more frequent sequence differs by one nucleotide.

A minimum of 7 million PBMCs was isolated per sample. The authors extracted at least 6 micrograms of total RNA per sample. Alongside a J-beta primer mix, a sample-barcoded 5' primer served in a second PCR lasting about 7 to 12 cycles. TCRdb re-called the 5' RACE reads with MiXCR, one entry per CDR3 protein. The repertoire holds 850,000 or so distinct CDR3 sequences, with roughly 26% as singletons. The receptor was derived from a woman aged 80 or over in good health. The sample taken for sequencing was blood.

The DNA for the CDR3 is TGTGCCATCAGTGCGTCGGGACTGCGCTACACCTTC. It encodes CAISASGLRYTF. The chain joins TRBV10-3 to TRBJ1-2, with a weak D call TRBD1 (5 bases). Between the trimmed V and J ends, which lost 4 bases and 9 bases, there was a span of 12 bases. This CDR3 region has 12 residues. CDR1 and CDR2 (germline): ENHRY, SYGVKD.